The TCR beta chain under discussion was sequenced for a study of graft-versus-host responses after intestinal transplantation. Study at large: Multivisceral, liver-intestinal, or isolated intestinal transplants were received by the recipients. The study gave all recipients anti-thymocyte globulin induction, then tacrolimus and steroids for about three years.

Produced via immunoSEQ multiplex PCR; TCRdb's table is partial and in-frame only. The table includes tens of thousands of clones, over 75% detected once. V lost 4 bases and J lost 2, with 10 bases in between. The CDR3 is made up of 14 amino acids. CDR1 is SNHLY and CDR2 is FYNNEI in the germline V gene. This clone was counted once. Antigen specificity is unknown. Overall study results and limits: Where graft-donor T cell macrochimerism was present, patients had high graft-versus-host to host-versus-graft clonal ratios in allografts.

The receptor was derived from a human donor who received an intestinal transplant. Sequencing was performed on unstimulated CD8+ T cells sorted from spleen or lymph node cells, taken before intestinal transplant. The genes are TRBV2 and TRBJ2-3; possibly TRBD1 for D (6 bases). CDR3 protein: CASSATGPTDTQYF. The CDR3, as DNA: TGTGCCAGCAGTGCAACAGGGCCCACAGATACGCAGTATTTT.